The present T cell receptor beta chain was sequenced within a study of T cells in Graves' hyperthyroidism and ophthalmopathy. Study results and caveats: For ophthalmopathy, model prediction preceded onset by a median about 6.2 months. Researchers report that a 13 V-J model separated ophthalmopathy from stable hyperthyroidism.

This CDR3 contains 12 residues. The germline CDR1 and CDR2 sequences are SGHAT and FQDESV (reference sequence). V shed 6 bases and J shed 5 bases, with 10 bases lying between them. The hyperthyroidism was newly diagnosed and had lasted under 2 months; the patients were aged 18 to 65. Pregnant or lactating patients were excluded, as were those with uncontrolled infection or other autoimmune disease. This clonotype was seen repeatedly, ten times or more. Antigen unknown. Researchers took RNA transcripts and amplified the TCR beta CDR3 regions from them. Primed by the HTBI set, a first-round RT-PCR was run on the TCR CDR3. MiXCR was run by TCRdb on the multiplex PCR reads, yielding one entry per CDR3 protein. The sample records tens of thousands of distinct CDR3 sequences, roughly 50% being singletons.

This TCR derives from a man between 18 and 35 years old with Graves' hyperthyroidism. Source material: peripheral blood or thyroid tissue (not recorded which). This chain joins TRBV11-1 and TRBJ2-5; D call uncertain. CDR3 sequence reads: CASRHSGETQYF. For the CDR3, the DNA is TGTGCCAGCAGACACTCTGGTGAGACCCAGTACTTC.